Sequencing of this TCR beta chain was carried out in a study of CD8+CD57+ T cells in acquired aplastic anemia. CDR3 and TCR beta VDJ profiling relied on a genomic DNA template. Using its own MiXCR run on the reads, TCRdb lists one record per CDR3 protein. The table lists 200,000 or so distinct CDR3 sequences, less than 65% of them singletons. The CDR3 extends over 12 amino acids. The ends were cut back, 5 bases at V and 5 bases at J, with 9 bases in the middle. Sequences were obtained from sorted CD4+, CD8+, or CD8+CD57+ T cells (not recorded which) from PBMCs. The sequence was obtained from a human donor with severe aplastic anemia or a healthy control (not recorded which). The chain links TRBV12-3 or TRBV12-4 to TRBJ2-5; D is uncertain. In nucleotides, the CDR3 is TGTGCCAGCAGTGGAAGGCTCGAGACCCAGTACTTC. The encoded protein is CASSGRLETQYF.